This TCR beta chain originates from a study of shared clonotypes between healthy human individuals (dated by TCRdb to 2020 to 2022). At the level of the whole study: Three men and two women, aged 18 to 49 years, made up the cohort. Between about 0.8 and 9 billion PBMCs per donor were obtained by leukapheresis. For each donor, CD4 naive and CD4 memory were each run on three plates, CD8 naive on two plates, and CD8 memory on one plate. The study deeply sequenced blood TCR repertoires of several healthy adults to estimate repertoire size and the extent of clonotype sharing between individuals. To increase sequencing depth and limit assay-specific biases, different laboratories used diverse techniques to prepare libraries and sequence TCR repertoires.

The donors were healthy, HIV-negative adults who had no recently reported acute infections or vaccinations. Only Caucasian adults living in Nashville, Tennessee, USA were represented among the donors. CD8 memory samples combined magnetically selected CD45RO+ cells with CCR7-negative CD45RA+ effector memory (TemRA) cells. After blood collection by leukapheresis, PBMCs were isolated using Ficoll-Histopaque density gradient centrifugation and then cryopreserved in the vapor phase of liquid nitrogen. Analytical flow cytometry was used to check the purity and quantity of every magnetically sorted T cell population. Genomic DNA was isolated from every sorted fraction and measured by UV absorbance on a Nanodrop 2000c. Trimming takes 0 bases from V and 2 bases from J, and the germline ends sit 9 bases apart. The CDR3 runs 14 residues from the cysteine to the phenylalanine. CDR3 DNA is the only sequence kept; it has 42 bases, read in frame from the first base. According to the germline V gene, CDR1 reads SGHRS and CDR2 reads YFSETQ.

Using the deep immunoSEQ assay, TCR CDR3 regions were amplified from genomic DNA by multiplex PCR. For each cell subset, the extracted genomic DNA was distributed evenly across all wells of several immunoSEQ 96-well plates, and each plate served as one replicate. Each replicate PCR for sorted subsets received roughly 0.2 ug genomic DNA, equal to around 32,000 T cell genomes. Purified libraries were measured with a Qubit 3.0 fluorometer, size-checked on a Bioanalyzer 2100, and measured again with the KAPA Library Quantification kit. Each immunoSEQ 96-well plate was sequenced on its own single-read 150-cycle Illumina NextSeq 550 flow cell. The study's processing was this. Because only junctional sequences without quality scores were contained in the immunoSEQ output, filtering matching that applied to full-length reads could not be performed. Sequences were annotated with PyIR, a Python wrapper for IgBLAST v1.9, using IMGT germline references to assign V/J genes and CDR3. Any read was removed if the V/J assignment was weak (E-value above 1e-6), the CDR3 was missing, or the read contained stop codons, out-of-frame junctions, or ambiguous translated residues. A V3J clonotype was defined by an identical inferred V gene, J gene, and CDR3 amino acid sequence. The percentage overlap between two repertoires was calculated by dividing the number of shared unique clonotypes by the size of the smaller repertoire. Repertoire richness was assessed with RTK rarefaction, the Chao1 estimator, and Recon v2.1 estimates of unobserved clonotypes. For all TCRbeta clonotypes obtained by the gDNA method from a few donors, generation probabilities were computed with OLGA. Imported from immuneACCESS, the table was reduced by TCRdb to in-frame sequences with V and J called. These copies leave out some clones; in studies compared against another copy, an unresolved V gene accounts for under half, and the cause of the remainder is not known. D and trimming were read from the DNA, whereas the V and J calls and clone size are those reported in that table. Here the sample has roughly 660,000 clones; less than 95% occur a single time. Less than 40% of the sample is in the top ten clones.

To note about this clone: Its antigen specificity is not known. No clone much larger than this one lies a single base away; base qualities are absent. Other DNA sequences in the same sample also yield this CDR3.

The paper's findings and limits, for the study overall: Larger estimated clonotype richness was generally found for naive subsets than for memory subsets. When a handful of donors were compared, the shared fraction of clonotypes was around 5.1% for naive CD4, 3.5% to 4% for naive CD8, roughly 2.5% for memory CD4, and 0.35% to 0.4% for memory CD8. Clonotypes shared by all four sorted-subset donors showed higher generation probabilities than non-shared clonotypes. Because the study included only a small number of donors, the genetic and exposure-history diversity represented was limited. Even with the large sequencing depth, rarefaction of the sorted-subset datasets indicated that sequencing was incomplete. Pairwise subsampling led to the expectation that sequencing depth would affect the degree of clonotype sharing among donors. Sampling was restricted to blood, and TCR repertoires in tissues likely differ from the TCR repertoires found in blood.

This clonotype was sampled from a man aged 18 to 30 in good health. Some clones in this sample may be carry-over from other donors' samples. The chain links TRBV5-1 with TRBJ2-7; TRBD1 is a possible D gene, resting on 6 matching bases. The sequencing input was memory CD8+ T cells from PBMCs. In the paper's terms, the cell subset or site label means: CD45RO+ cells pooled with CCR7-negative TemRA cells. The CDR3 is CASSLGRDTYEQYF. The sequenced DNA: TGCGCCAGCAGCTTGGGACGGGACACCTACGAGCAGTACTTC. Supplemented by the reference TRBV5-1 and TRBJ2-7 proteins around the CDR3, the complete variable domain is KAGVTQTPRYLIKTRGQQVTLSCSPISGHRSVSWYQQTPGQGLQFLFEYFSETQRNKGNFPGRFSGRQFSNSRSEMNVSTLELGDSALYLCASSLGRDTYEQYFGPGTRLTVT.